This T cell receptor beta chain was captured in a study of shared clonotypes between healthy human individuals. Whole-study results and caveats: Sorted-subset samples were not fully sequenced, rarefaction indicated.

This clone appeared a few times. The antigen is unknown. Germline values: CDR1 MNHEY, CDR2 SVGAGI. The CDR3 consists of 13 residues. Trimming took off 4 bases at V and 5 bases at J, with 11 bases between the two ends. Sequencing used immunoSEQ multiplex PCR; TCRdb keeps in-frame clones, though not all of them. The repertoire holds 2,500,000 or so clones, roughly 93% seen once, with around 0.37% in the top ten. The sequence was obtained from a man aged 18 to 29 in good health. Some clones in this sample may be carry-over from other donors' samples. This chain uses TRBV6-5 with TRBJ1-2; D is perhaps TRBD1 (6 bases). What was sequenced was naive CD4+ T cells from PBMCs. Subset reported: CD45RA+ positively selected. This CDR3 is CASSLQGWYGYTF. For the CDR3, the DNA is TGTGCCAGCAGTTTACAGGGCTGGTATGGCTACACCTTC.